Each of the 24 T cell receptor beta chains below was sequenced from the same sample in a study of cytomegalovirus exposure and HLA in healthy donors. The primer mix had 60 Vbeta and 13 Jbeta primers. Sequencing used immunoSEQ multiplex PCR; TCRdb keeps in-frame clones, though not all of them. The data contain approximately 160,000 clones, roughly 65% of them singletons. The sample comprised PBMCs. Receptor source: a woman younger than 35 in good health and CMV-seropositive.

V gene TRBV29-1 combines with J gene TRBJ2-2; the match to TRBD2 covers 7 bases. Trimming cost V 7 bases and J 8 bases; bases outside gene matches: 4. The CDR3 spans 11 residues. Germline CDR1 reads SQVTM; CDR2 reads ANQGSEA. As DNA, the CDR3 is TGCAGCGGGGAGGGGTGGGGGGAGCTGTTTTTT. Encoded protein: CSGEGWGELFF.

This clone has a handful of counts. The chain is built from TRBV6-5 and TRBJ2-5; unclear D gene. V lost 6 bases to trimming and J lost 2 bases, with 13 bases between them. The CDR3 has 14 residues. In germline, CDR1 is MNHEY, CDR2 SVGAGI. CDR3 protein: CASSVSAEQETQYF. The CDR3 nucleotides read TGTGCCAGCAGCGTTTCGGCGGAGCAAGAGACCCAGTACTTC.

CDR3 sequence: CASRRRLAGAGETQYF. Written as DNA, the CDR3 is TGTGCCAGCAGGCGGCGACTAGCGGGAGCCGGTGAGACCCAGTACTTC. The chain joins TRBV7-2 to TRBJ2-5; 12 nucleotides agree with TRBD2. Germline V gene data show CDR1 as SGHTA and CDR2 as FQGNSA. Trimming took 6 bases from V and 5 from J; bases not matched to a gene: 10. The CDR3 totals 16 residues.

The chain is built from TRBV10-2 and TRBJ1-2; D may be TRBD1 (6 bases). The V end lost 6 bases, the J end lost 3 bases, and 11 bases lay between the germline ends. This CDR3 has 13 amino acids. Germline lookup yields CDR1 WSHSY and CDR2 SAAADI. The CDR3: CASSRQVDYGYTF. Written as DNA, the CDR3 is TGCGCCAGCAGCAGACAGGTTGACTATGGCTACACCTTC.

The V gene is TRBV6-5, the J gene TRBJ1-1, with D possibly matching TRBD1 (5 bases). This CDR3 region has 13 residues. V was clipped by 4 bases and J by 7 bases, with 13 bases between them. CDR1 is MNHEY, CDR2 SVGAGI, per germline. CDR3 nucleotide sequence: TGTGCCAGCAGTTCCTCCGCCGGGGGTGAAGCTTTCTTT. This codes for CASSSSAGGEAFF.

The chain recombines TRBV29-1 with TRBJ2-3; 9 nucleotides match TRBD1. Germline V lookup: CDR1 SQVTM, CDR2 ANQGSEA. The CDR3 consists of 15 residues. The junction had 10 bases not matched to a gene; V was cut back by 6 bases and J by 3 bases. CDR3 DNA: TGCAGCGTCAAGGGAACAGGGGGCGAGACAGATACGCAGTATTTT. Translated, it gives CSVKGTGGETDTQYF.

The V and J genes are TRBV18 and TRBJ1-2; TRBD1 is a possible D gene (6 bases). The CDR3 is 13 amino acids. Germline V lookup: CDR1 KGHSH, CDR2 LQKENI. Trimming took off 2 bases at V and 7 bases at J, with 11 bases between the two ends. The CDR3, as DNA: TGTGCCAGCTCACCAACAGGGCCCCGTGGCTACACCTTC. It yields the protein CASSPTGPRGYTF.

This chain links TRBV29-1 with TRBJ2-2; no definite D call. Germline values: CDR1 SQVTM, CDR2 ANQGSEA. CDR3 length: 12 amino acids. DNA for the CDR3: TGCAGTGCCGAACAGAACACCGGGGAGCTGTTTTTT. Amino acids: CSAEQNTGELFF.

The chain carries TRBV7-9 and TRBJ2-5, with TRBD2 matching 12 bases. Germline loops: CDR1 SEHNR, CDR2 FQNEAQ (reference sequence). CDR3 length: 17 amino acids. The junction had 8 bases not matched to a gene; V was cut back by 2 bases and J by 4 bases. The chain's CDR3 is CASSLLAGGRFSETQYF. The CDR3 DNA sequence: TGTGCCAGCAGCTTACTAGCGGGAGGGAGGTTCTCAGAGACCCAGTACTTC.

The chain recombines TRBV15 with TRBJ1-5; the match to TRBD1 covers 7 bases. The germline gives CDR1 LNHNV, CDR2 YYDKDF (reference sequence). J gave up 4 bases and V 1 base, and 10 bases lay outside the gene matches. The CDR3 is 17 residues long. CDR3 in amino acids: CATSRVRGLTGNQPQHF. Here the CDR3 DNA reads TGTGCCACCAGCAGAGTAAGGGGGCTCACCGGTAATCAGCCCCAGCATTTT.

This clone has only a few counts. This chain connects TRBV19 to TRBJ2-7; tentative D call: TRBD2 (5 bases). This CDR3 has 13 amino acids. Per the germline V gene, CDR1 is LNHDA and CDR2 is SQIVND (reference sequence). V was clipped by 6 bases and J by 5 bases, with 14 bases between them. CDR3 sequence: CASSAGNRNEQYF. CDR3 sequence (DNA): TGTGCCAGTAGCGCGGGCAATCGGAACGAGCAGTACTTC.

The rearrangement links TRBV4-3 to TRBJ2-3; possibly TRBD2 for D (6 bases). There are 14 residues in the CDR3. V was shortened by 4 bases and J by 2 bases, with 10 bases between the two germline ends. Germline CDR1 is LGHNA and CDR2 is YSLEER. The CDR3 DNA follows: TGCGCCAGCAGCCGCGGGGCTTACACAGATACGCAGTATTTT. This gives the protein CASSRGAYTDTQYF.

CDR3 protein: CSATRTASSGANVLTF. The CDR3 bases are TGCAGCGCAACCCGGACAGCCAGCTCTGGGGCCAACGTCCTGACTTTC. The V and J genes are TRBV29-1 and TRBJ2-6; tentative D call: TRBD1 (6 bases). V was trimmed by 7 bases and J by 0 bases, leaving 16 bases between them. From germline, CDR1 is SQVTM and CDR2 ANQGSEA. The CDR3 totals 16 residues.

This chain joins TRBV4-3 and TRBJ2-5; D unresolved. The V gene lost 0 bases and the J gene lost 7 bases, with 9 bases spanning the gap. This CDR3 is built from 13 residues. The germline CDR1 and CDR2 sequences are LGHNA and YSLEER. CDR3 sequence (DNA): TGCGCCAGCAGCCAAGATTTGTGGGCGACCCAGTACTTC. The encoded protein is CASSQDLWATQYF.

The chain links TRBV10-3 to TRBJ2-7, with 8 nucleotides matching TRBD1. Germline loops: CDR1 ENHRY, CDR2 SYGVKD. The ends lost 0 bases at V and 5 bases at J; junction bases unmatched: 6. The CDR3 extends over 15 amino acids. CDR3 sequence reads: CAISESQGAGHEQYF. For the CDR3, the DNA is TGTGCCATCAGTGAGTCTCAGGGGGCGGGCCACGAGCAGTACTTC.

This clone was found a few times. The J gene is TRBJ1-4, the V gene TRBV29-1; weak D call: TRBD1 (5 bases). The length of the CDR3 is 13 residues. Germline lookup yields CDR1 SQVTM and CDR2 ANQGSEA. V dropped 5 bases and J dropped 8 bases, with 15 bases sitting between them. CDR3 nucleotide sequence: TGCAGCGTTCAGGGCAGGGAGGGAGAAAAACTGTTTTTT. Translating gives CSVQGREGEKLFF.

This chain joins TRBV30 and TRBJ1-2; TRBD1 agrees at 7 bases. The ends lost 0 bases at V and 4 bases at J; junction bases unmatched: 8. Germline CDR1 is GTSNPN and CDR2 is SVGIG (reference sequence). CDR3 length: 15 amino acids. The DNA of the CDR3 is TGTGCCTGGAGTGTAGAGGTGACAGGGCCCTATGGCTACACCTTC. Residues: CAWSVEVTGPYGYTF.

CDR3 nucleotide sequence: TGTGCCAGCAGTCTCGGCTCCTCTAGCGGAAAGCCCTACGAGCAGTACTTC. Residues: CASSLGSSSGKPYEQYF. The chain uses TRBV28 and TRBJ2-7; 7 bases line up with TRBD2. The CDR3 sequence is 17 residues long. The trim removed 5 bases at V and 2 bases at J, leaving 15 bases unmatched. CDR1 and CDR2 from the germline V gene are MDHEN and SYDVKM.

The chain carries TRBV29-1 and TRBJ2-1; 9 bases agree with TRBD1. The CDR3 runs to 12 residues. V shed 4 bases and J 10 bases; nucleotides not matched to a gene: 5. Looked up from germline, CDR1 is SQVTM and CDR2 is ANQGSEA. CDR3 bases: TGCAGCGTTGTCCGCGGGACAGGGGAGCAGTTCTTC. This codes for CSVVRGTGEQFF.

DNA of the CDR3: TGTGCCAGCAGCCAAGAGGGGAGCTCCTACAATGAGCAGTTCTTC. It codes for CASSQEGSSYNEQFF. The V gene is TRBV4-2, the J gene TRBJ2-1; perhaps TRBD2 as D (5 bases). Germline lookup yields CDR1 LGHNA and CDR2 YNFKEQ. The CDR3 contains 15 residues. Trimming left V 0 bases short and J 0 bases short, with 6 bases between.

The chain employs TRBV27 and TRBJ1-1; perhaps TRBD1 as D (5 bases). The CDR3 loop spans 13 amino acids. Trimming pared 7 bases from V and 4 bases from J, leaving 13 bases between. Germline CDR1 is MNHEY and CDR2 is SMNVEV (reference sequence). The CDR3 region is CASKNQGFTEAFF. Here the CDR3 DNA reads TGTGCCAGCAAGAATCAGGGTTTCACTGAAGCTTTCTTT.

For the CDR3, the DNA is TGTGCCAGCAGCCCTGCAGGGCGGGACCTGGGGGAGACCCAGTACTTC. It translates to CASSPAGRDLGETQYF. The gene calls are TRBV7-6 and TRBJ2-5; perhaps TRBD2 as D (6 bases). The CDR3 covers 16 residues. Germline lookup yields CDR1 SGHVS and CDR2 FNYEAQ. V lost 5 bases and J 5 bases, leaving 21 bases between the germline ends.

The chain is built from TRBV28 and TRBJ1-2; D not certain. V lost 3 bases and J lost 2, with 13 bases in between. The CDR3 contains 15 residues. Germline values: CDR1 MDHEN, CDR2 SYDVKM. The CDR3 spells CASSLLEGWNYGYTF. CDR3 nucleotides: TGTGCCAGCAGTTTGTTGGAGGGATGGAACTATGGCTACACCTTC.

The chain combines TRBV6-5 with TRBJ2-4, with TRBD2 identical over 8 bases. The CDR3 totals 15 residues. Trimming removed 7 bases from V and 0 bases from J; junction bases left unmatched: 5. Germline CDR1 and CDR2: MNHEY and SVGAGI. CDR3 DNA sequence: TGTGCCAGCAACGAGGCGGGGGGAGCCAAAAACATTCAGTACTTC. Its translation: CASNEAGGAKNIQYF.